The sample holds a few counts of the clone carrying this TCR beta chain. Intraepithelial lymphocytes and lamina propria lymphocytes were released through processing of graft tissue. The data were taken from a study of graft-versus-host responses after intestinal transplantation. Profiled with immunoSEQ multiplex PCR; TCRdb holds only in-frame clones, not every one. Here the sample spans about 19,000 clones, under 75% being singletons. The starting material was ileum tissue, obtained about 21 days after intestinal transplant. The receptor's source is a human patient who received an intestinal transplant, so some T cells may come from the graft donor.

This chain's CDR3 is CASSLGRGTPEQYF. The CDR3 DNA follows: TGTGCCAGCAGTTTAGGCAGGGGCACGCCAGAGCAGTACTTC. V gene TRBV27 combines with J gene TRBJ2-7; weak D call: TRBD1 (6 bases). CDR3 length: 14 residues. The germline V and J ends were trimmed by 2 bases and 7 bases, with 15 bases remaining between them. Germline V CDR1 and CDR2: MNHEY, SMNVEV (reference sequence).